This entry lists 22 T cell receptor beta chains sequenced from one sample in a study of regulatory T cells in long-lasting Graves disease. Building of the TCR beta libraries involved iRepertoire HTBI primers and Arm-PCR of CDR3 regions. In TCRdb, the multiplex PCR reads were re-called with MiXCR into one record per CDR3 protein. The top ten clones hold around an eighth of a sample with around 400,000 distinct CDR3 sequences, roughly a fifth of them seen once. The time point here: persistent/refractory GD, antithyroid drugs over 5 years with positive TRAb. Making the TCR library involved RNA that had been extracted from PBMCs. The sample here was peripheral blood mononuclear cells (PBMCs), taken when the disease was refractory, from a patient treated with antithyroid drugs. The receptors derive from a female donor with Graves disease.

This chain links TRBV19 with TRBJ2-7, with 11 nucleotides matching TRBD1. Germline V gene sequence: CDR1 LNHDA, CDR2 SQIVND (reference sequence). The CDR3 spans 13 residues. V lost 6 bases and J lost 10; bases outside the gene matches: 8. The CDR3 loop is CASSGTGGYPQYF. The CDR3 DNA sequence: TGTGCCAGTAGCGGGACAGGGGGTTACCCTCAGTACTTC.

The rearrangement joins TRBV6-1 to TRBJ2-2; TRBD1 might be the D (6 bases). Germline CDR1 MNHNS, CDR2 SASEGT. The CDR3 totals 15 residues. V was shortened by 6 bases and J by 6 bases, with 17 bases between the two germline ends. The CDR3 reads CASSGNRASAGELFF. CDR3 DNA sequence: TGTGCCAGCAGCGGCAACAGGGCTTCGGCCGGGGAGCTGTTTTTT.

The CDR3 bases are TGTGCCATAACGAACGGGGTCGCGGGGGCTTCAAACGGCGAGCAGTACTTC. This sequence encodes CAITNGVAGASNGEQYF. This chain uses TRBV10-3 with TRBJ2-7; tentatively, D is TRBD2 (7 bases). This CDR3 contains 17 residues. Deletions cut 9 bases from V and 6 bases from J, with 30 bases between. Looked up from germline, CDR1 is ENHRY and CDR2 is SYGVKD.

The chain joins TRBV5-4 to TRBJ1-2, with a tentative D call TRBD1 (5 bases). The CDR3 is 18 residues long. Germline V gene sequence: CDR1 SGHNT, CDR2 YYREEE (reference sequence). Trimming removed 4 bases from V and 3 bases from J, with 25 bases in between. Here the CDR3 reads CASSTGPRSPAGYYGYTF. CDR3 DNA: TGTGCCAGCAGCACAGGTCCCCGGTCCCCGGCCGGGTACTATGGCTACACCTTC.

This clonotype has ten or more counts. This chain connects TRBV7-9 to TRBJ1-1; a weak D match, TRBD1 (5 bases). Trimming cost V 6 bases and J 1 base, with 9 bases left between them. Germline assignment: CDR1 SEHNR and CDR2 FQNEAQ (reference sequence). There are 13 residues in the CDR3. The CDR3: CASSLGQNTEAFF. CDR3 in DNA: TGTGCCAGCAGTTTGGGGCAGAACACTGAAGCTTTCTTT.

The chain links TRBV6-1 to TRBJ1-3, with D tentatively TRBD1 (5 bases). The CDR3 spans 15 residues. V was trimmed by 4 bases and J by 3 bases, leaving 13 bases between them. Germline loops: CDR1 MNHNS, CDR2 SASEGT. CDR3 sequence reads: CASSAALRVGNTIYF. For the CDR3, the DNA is TGTGCCAGCAGTGCAGCCCTCAGGGTTGGAAACACCATATATTTT.

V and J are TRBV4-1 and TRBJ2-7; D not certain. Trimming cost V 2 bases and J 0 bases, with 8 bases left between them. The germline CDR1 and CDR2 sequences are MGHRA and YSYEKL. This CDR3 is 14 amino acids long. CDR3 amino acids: CASSQYQFSYEQYF. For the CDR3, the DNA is TGCGCCAGCAGCCAATACCAGTTCTCCTACGAGCAGTACTTC.

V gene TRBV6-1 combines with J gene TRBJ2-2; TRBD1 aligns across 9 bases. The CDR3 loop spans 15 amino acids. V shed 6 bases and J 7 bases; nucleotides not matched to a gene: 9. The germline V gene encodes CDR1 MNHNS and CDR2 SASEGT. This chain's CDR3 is CASRPDRGSNGELFF. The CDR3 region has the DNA TGTGCCAGCAGGCCGGACAGGGGTTCGAACGGGGAGCTGTTTTTT.

CDR3 loop: CASSFSRGGTGELFF. CDR3 DNA: TGTGCCAGCAGCTTTTCCCGGGGTGGAACCGGGGAGCTGTTTTTT. The V gene is TRBV7-9, the J gene TRBJ2-2; D is possibly TRBD2 (5 bases). The CDR3 is 15 residues long. V lost 3 bases and J lost 5, with 13 bases in between. Germline V gene lookup returns CDR1 SEHNR and CDR2 FQNEAQ (reference sequence).

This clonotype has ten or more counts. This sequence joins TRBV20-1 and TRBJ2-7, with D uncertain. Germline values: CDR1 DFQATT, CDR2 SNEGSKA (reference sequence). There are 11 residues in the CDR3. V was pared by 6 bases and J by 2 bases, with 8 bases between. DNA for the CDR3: TGCAGTGCAGGCGCTACCTACGAGCAGTACTTC. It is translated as CSAGATYEQYF.

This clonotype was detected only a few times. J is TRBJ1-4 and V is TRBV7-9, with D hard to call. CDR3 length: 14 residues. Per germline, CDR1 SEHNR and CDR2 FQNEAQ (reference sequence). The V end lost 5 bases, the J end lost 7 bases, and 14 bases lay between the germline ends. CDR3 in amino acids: CASSLDGLGEKLFF. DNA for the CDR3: TGTGCCAGCAGCCTAGACGGCTTAGGTGAAAAACTGTTTTTT. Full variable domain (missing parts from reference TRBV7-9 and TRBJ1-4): DTGVSQNPRHKITKRGQNVTFRCDPISEHNRLYWYRQTLGQGPEFLTYFQNEAQLEKSRLLSDRFSAERPKGSFSTLEIQRTEQGDSAMYLCASSLDGLGEKLFFGSGTQLSVL.

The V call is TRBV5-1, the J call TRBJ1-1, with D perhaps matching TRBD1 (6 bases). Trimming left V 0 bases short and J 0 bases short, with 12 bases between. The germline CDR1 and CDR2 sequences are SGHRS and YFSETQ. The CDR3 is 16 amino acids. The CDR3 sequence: CASSLEADSLNTEAFF. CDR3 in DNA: TGCGCCAGCAGCTTGGAAGCGGACAGTTTGAACACTGAAGCTTTCTTT.

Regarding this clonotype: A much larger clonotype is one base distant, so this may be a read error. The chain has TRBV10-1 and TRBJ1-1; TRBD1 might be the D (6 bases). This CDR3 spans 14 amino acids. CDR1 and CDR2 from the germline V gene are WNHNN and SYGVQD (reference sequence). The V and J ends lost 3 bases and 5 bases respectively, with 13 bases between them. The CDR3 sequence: CASSEAGAGTEAFF. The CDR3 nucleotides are TGCGCCAGCAGTGAAGCAGGGGCCGGAACTGAAGCTTTCTTT.

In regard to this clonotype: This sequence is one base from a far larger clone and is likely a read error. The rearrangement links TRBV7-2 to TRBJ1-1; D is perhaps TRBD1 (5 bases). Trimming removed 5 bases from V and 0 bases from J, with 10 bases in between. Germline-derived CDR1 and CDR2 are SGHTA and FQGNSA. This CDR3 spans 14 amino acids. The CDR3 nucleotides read TGTGCCAGCAGCCGGGACGCTTTGAACACTGAAGCTTTCTTT. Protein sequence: CASSRDALNTEAFF.

Here the CDR3 reads CRVQGGSYNEQFF. The CDR3 DNA reads as TGCAGGGTACAGGGAGGGTCCTACAATGAGCAGTTCTTC. The chain joins TRBV20-1 to TRBJ2-1, with a possible D match to TRBD2 (7 bases). The CDR3 runs to 13 residues. Germline V lookup: CDR1 DFQATT, CDR2 SNEGSKA (reference sequence).

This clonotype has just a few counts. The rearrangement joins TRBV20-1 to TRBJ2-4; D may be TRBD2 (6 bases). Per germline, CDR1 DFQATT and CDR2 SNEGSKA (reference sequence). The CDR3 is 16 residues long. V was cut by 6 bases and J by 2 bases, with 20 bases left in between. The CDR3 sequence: CSARGVGSLTKNIQYF. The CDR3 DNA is TGCAGTGCGCGAGGTGTCGGGAGTTTGACCAAAAACATTCAGTACTTC.

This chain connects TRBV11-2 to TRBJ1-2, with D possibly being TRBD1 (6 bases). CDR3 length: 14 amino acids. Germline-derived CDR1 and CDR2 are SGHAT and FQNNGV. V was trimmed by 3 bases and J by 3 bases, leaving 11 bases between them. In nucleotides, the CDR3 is TGTGCCAGCAGCTTCACAGGGATGGACTATGGCTACACCTTC. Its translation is CASSFTGMDYGYTF.

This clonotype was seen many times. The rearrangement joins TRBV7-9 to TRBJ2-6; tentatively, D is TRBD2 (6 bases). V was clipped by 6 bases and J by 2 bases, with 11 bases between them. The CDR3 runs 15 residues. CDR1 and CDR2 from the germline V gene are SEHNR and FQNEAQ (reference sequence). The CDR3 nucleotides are TGTGCCAGCAGGGGGGGTATAGCTGGGGCCAACGTCCTGACTTTC. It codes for CASRGGIAGANVLTF.

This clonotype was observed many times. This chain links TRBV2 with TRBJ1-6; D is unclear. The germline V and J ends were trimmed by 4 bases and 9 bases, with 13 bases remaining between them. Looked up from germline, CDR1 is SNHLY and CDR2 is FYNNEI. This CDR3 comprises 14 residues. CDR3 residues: CASSGALRGSPLHF. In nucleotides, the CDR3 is TGTGCCAGCAGTGGGGCCCTGCGCGGTTCACCCCTCCACTTT.

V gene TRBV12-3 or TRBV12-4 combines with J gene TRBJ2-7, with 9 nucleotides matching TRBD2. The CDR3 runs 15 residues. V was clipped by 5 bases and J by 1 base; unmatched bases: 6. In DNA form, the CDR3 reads TGTGCCAGCAGTCCCCTTAGCGGGGGATCCTACGAGCAGTACTTC. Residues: CASSPLSGGSYEQYF.

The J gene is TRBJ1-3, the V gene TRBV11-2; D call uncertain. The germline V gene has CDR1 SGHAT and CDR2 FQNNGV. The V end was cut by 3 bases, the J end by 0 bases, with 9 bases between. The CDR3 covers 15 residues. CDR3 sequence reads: CASSLEVFSGNTIYF. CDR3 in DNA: TGTGCCAGCAGCTTGGAGGTCTTCTCTGGAAACACCATATATTTT. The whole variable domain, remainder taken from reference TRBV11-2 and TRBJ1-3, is EAGVAQSPRYKIIEKRQSVAFWCNPISGHATLYWYQQILGQGPKLLIQFQNNGVVDDSQLPKDRFSAERLKGVDSTLKIQPAKLEDSAVYLCASSLEVFSGNTIYFGEGSWLTVV.

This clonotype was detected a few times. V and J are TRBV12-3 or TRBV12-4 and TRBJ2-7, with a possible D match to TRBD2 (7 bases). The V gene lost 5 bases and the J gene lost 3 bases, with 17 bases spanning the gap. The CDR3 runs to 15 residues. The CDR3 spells CASSGGGGRYYEQYF. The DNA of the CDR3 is TGTGCCAGCAGTGGGGGCGGGGGCCGTTACTACGAGCAGTACTTC.